One TCR beta chain is described in this entry. This sample is drawn from a study of T cell changes during pregnancy in multiple sclerosis. The repertoire was sequenced with immunoSEQ multiplex PCR; TCRdb's copy has only in-frame clones and lacks some. This sample has some 80,000 clones, with roughly 92% found just once. The germline gives CDR1 MNHEY, CDR2 SVGAGI. This CDR3 contains 15 residues. The trim removed 8 bases at V and 6 bases at J, leaving 13 bases unmatched. The V gene is TRBV6-5, the J gene TRBJ2-1; 7 bases fit TRBD2. The sample in question was peripheral blood, obtained in the first trimester of pregnancy. The sequence was collected from a female donor with multiple sclerosis, enrolled in a pregnancy study. The CDR3 region has the DNA TGTGCCAGCCTATCAGGAGCTAGCGGACTCAATGAGCAGTTCTTC. The encoded protein is CASLSGASGLNEQFF.